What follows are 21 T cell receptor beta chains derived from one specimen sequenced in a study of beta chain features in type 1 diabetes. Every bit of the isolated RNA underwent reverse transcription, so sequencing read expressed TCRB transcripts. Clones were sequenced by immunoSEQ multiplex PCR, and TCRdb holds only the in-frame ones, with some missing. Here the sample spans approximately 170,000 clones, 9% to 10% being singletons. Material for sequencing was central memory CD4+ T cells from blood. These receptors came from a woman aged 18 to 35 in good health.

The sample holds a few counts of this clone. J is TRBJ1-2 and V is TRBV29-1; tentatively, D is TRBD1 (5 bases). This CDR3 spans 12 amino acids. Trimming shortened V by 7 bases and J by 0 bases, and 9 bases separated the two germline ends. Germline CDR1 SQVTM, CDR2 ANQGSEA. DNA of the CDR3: TGCAGCGCTGTAGGGGCTAACTATGGCTACACCTTC. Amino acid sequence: CSAVGANYGYTF.

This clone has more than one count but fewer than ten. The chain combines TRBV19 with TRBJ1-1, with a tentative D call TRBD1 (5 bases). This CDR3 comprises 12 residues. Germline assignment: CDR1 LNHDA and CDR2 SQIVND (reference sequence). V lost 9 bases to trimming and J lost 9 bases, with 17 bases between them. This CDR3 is CASNWKGTQAFF. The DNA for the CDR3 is TGTGCCAGCAACTGGAAAGGGACTCAAGCTTTCTTT.

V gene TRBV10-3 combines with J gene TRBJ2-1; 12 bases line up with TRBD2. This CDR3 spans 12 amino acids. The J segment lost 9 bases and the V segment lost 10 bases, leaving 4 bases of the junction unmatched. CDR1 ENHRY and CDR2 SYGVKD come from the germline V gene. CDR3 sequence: CATRTSGIEQFF. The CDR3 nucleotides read TGTGCCACTCGGACTAGCGGGATTGAGCAGTTCTTC.

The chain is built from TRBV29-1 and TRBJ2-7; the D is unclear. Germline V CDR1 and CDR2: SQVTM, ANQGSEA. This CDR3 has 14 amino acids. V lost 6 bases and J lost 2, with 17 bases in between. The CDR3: CSVQNNDGAYEQYF. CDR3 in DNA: TGCAGCGTCCAGAATAATGACGGAGCCTACGAGCAGTACTTC.

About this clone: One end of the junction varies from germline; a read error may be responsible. CDR3 sequence reads: CASSLAPSDEQYF. CDR3 sequence (DNA): TGTGCCAGCAGCTTAGCCCCCTCCGACGAGCAGTACTTC. The V call is TRBV7-8, the J call TRBJ2-7; D unclear. This CDR3 comprises 13 residues. The germline V gene encodes CDR1 SGHVS and CDR2 FQNEAQ.

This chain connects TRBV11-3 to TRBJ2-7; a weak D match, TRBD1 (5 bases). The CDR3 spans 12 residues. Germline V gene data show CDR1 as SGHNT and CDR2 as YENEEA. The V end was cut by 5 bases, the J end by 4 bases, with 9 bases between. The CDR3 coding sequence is TGTGCCAGCAGCCCTCAGGGTTACGAGCAGTACTTC. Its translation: CASSPQGYEQYF.

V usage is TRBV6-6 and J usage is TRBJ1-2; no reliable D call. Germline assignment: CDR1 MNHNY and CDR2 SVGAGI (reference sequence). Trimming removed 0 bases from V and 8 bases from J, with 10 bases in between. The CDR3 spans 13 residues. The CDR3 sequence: CASSYSNRGGYTF. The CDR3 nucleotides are TGTGCCAGCAGTTACTCGAACAGAGGGGGCTACACCTTC.

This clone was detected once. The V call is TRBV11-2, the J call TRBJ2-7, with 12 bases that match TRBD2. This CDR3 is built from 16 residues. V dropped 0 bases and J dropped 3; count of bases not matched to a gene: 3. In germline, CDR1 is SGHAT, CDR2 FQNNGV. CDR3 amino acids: CASSLDTLAGGYEQYF. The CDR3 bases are TGTGCCAGCAGCTTAGACACACTAGCGGGGGGCTACGAGCAGTACTTC.

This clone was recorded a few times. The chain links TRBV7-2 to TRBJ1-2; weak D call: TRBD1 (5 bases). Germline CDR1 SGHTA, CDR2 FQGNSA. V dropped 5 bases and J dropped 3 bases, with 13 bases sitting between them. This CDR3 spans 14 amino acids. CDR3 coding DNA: TGTGCCAGCAGCCCACGACAGAGCCACTATGGCTACACCTTC. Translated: CASSPRQSHYGYTF.

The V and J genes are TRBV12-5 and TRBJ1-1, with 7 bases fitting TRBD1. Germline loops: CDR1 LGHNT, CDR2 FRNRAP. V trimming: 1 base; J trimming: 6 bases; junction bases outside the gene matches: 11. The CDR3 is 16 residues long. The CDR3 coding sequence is TGTGCTAGTGGTTTGGGGGGTGACAGGGCCGGCTCTGAAGCTTTCTTT. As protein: CASGLGGDRAGSEAFF.

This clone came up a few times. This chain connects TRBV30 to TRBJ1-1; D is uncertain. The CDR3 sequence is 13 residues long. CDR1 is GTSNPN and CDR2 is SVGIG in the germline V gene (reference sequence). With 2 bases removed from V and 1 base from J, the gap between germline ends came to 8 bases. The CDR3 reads CAWSQQQNTEAFF. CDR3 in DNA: TGTGCCTGGAGTCAACAGCAGAACACTGAAGCTTTCTTT.

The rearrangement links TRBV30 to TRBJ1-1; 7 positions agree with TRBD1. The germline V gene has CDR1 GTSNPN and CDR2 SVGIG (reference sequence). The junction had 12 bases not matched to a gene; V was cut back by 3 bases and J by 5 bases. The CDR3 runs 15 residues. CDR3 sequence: CAWRGMGTAGTEAFF. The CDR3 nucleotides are TGTGCCTGGAGAGGTATGGGGACAGCAGGGACTGAAGCTTTCTTT.

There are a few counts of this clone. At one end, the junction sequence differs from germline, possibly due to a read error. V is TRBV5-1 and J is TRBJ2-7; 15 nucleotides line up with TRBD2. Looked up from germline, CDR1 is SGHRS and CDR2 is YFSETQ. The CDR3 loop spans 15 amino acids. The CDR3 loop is CASSLDPGLAGGLAF. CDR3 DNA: TGCGCCAGCAGCTTGGACCCCGGACTAGCGGGGGGGCTCGCCTTC.

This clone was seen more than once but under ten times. The CDR3 DNA reads as TGTGCCATCAGTGAAGTGGGGGGCTACGAGCAGTACTTC. Translated, it gives CAISEVGGYEQYF. The rearrangement joins TRBV10-3 to TRBJ2-7; D possibly corresponds to TRBD2 (6 bases). This CDR3 has 13 amino acids. Between the trimmed V and J ends, which lost 3 bases and 3 bases, there was a span of 9 bases. Germline V lookup: CDR1 ENHRY, CDR2 SYGVKD.

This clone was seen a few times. Written as DNA, the CDR3 is TGTGCCAGCAGCGGGGGGACTAGCGGGGTGAGCACAGATACGCAGTATTTT. It yields the protein CASSGGTSGVSTDTQYF. V and J are TRBV5-4 and TRBJ2-3; TRBD2 agrees at 13 bases. Germline assignment: CDR1 SGHNT and CDR2 YYREEE (reference sequence). This CDR3 comprises 17 residues. Trimming took 4 bases from V and 0 from J; bases not matched to a gene: 5. Full variable domain (rest looked up from reference TRBV5-4 and TRBJ2-3): ETGVTQSPTHLIKTRGQQVTLRCSSQSGHNTVSWYQQALGQGPQFIFQYYREEENGRGNFPPRFSGLQFPNYSSELNVNALELDDSALYLCASSGGTSGVSTDTQYFGPGTRLTVL.

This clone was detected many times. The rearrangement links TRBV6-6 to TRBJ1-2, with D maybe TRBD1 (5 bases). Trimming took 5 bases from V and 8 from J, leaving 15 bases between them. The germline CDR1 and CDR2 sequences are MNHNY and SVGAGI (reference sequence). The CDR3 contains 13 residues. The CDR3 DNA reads TGTGCCAGCAGTCCCGGACAATTCGGCGGCTACACCTTC. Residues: CASSPGQFGGYTF.

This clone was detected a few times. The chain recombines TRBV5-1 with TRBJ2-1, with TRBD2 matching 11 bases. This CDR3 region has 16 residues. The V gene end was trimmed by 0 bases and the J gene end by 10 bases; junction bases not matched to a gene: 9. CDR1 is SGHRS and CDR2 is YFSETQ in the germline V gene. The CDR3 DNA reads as TGCGCCAGCAGCTTGGCCGTTAGCGGGAGGGCGGGGGAGCAGTTCTTC. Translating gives CASSLAVSGRAGEQFF. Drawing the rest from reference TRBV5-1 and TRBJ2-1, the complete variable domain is KAGVTQTPRYLIKTRGQQVTLSCSPISGHRSVSWYQQTPGQGLQFLFEYFSETQRNKGNFPGRFSGRQFSNSRSEMNVSTLELGDSALYLCASSLAVSGRAGEQFFGPGTRLTVL.

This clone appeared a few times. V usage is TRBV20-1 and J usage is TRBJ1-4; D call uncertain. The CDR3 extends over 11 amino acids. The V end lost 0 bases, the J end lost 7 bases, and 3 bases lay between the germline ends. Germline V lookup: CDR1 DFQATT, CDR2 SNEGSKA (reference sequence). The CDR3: CSARDREKLFF. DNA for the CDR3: TGCAGTGCTAGAGATCGTGAAAAACTGTTTTTT.

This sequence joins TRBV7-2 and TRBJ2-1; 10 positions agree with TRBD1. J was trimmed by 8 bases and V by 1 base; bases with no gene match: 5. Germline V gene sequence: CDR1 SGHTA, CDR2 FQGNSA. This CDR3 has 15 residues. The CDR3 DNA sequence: TGTGCCAGCAGCTTAGGACAGGGGGCGCGGTATGAGCAGTTCTTC. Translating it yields CASSLGQGARYEQFF.

This CDR3 is CAWSGRGLNTEAFF. CDR3 nucleotide sequence: TGTGCCTGGAGTGGAAGAGGATTGAACACTGAAGCTTTCTTT. The chain recombines TRBV30 with TRBJ1-1; no reliable D call. Per the germline V gene, CDR1 is GTSNPN and CDR2 is SVGIG (reference sequence). V dropped 1 base and J dropped 0 bases, with 9 bases sitting between them. There are 14 residues in the CDR3.

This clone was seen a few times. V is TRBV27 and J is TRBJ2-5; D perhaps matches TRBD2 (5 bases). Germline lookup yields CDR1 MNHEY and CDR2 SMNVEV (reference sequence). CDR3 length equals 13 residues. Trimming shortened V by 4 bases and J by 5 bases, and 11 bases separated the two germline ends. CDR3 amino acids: CASSSVGEETQYF. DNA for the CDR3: TGTGCCAGCAGTTCGGTTGGGGAGGAGACCCAGTACTTC.